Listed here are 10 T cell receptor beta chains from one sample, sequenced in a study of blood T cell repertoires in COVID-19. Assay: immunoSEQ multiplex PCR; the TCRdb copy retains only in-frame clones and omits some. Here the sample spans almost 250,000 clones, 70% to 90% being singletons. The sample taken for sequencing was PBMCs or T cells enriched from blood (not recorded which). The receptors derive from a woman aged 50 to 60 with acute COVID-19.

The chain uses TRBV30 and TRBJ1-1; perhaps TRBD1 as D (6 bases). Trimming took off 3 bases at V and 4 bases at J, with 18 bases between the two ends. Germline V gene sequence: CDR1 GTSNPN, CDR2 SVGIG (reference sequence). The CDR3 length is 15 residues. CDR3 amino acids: CAWRLPQGSGTEAFF. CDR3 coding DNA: TGTGCCTGGAGGTTGCCCCAGGGGAGCGGCACTGAAGCTTTCTTT.

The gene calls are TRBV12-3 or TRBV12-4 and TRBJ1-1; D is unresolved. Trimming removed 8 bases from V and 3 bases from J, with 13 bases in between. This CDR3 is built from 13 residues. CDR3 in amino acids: CASARLQYTEAFF. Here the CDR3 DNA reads TGTGCCAGCGCCAGGCTTCAATACACTGAAGCTTTCTTT.

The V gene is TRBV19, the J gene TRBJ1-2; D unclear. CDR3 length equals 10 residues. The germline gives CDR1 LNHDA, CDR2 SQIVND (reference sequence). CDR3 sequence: CATRGYGYTF. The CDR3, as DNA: TGTGCTACACGGGGTTATGGCTACACCTTC.

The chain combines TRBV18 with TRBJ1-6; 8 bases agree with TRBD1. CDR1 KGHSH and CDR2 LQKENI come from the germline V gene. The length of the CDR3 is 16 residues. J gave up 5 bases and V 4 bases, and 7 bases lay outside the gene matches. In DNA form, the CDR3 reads TGTGCCAGCTCACTAGGGACAGGAGGAGATAATTCACCCCTCCACTTT. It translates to CASSLGTGGDNSPLHF. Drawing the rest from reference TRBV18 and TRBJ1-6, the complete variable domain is NAGVMQNPRHLVRRRGQEARLRCSPMKGHSHVYWYRQLPEEGLKFMVYLQKENIIDESGMPKERFSAEFPKEGPSILRIQQVVRGDSAAYFCASSLGTGGDNSPLHFGNGTRLTVT.

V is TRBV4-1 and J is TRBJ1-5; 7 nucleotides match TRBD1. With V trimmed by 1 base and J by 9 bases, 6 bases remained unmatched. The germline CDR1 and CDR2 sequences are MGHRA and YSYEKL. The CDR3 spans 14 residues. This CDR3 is CASSQVQGSGPQHF. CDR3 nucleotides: TGCGCCAGCAGCCAAGTACAGGGGTCGGGGCCCCAGCATTTT.

The CDR3 reads CASSYPLPLTTATNQPQHF. The CDR3 DNA reads as TGTGCCAGCAGTTACCCGCTTCCGCTCACGACAGCTACTAATCAGCCCCAGCATTTT. This chain joins TRBV6-2 or TRBV6-3 and TRBJ1-5; tentatively, D is TRBD1 (5 bases). This CDR3 is 19 amino acids long. The V gene lost 2 bases and the J gene lost 4 bases, with 24 bases spanning the gap. The V gene's germline CDR1 is MNHEY and CDR2 SVGEGT.

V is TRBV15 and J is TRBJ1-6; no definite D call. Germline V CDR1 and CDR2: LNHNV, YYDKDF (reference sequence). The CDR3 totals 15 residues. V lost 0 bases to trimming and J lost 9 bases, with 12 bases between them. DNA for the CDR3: TGTGCCACCAGCAGAGATCGGGGAGAAGGTTCACCCCTCCACTTT. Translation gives CATSRDRGEGSPLHF.

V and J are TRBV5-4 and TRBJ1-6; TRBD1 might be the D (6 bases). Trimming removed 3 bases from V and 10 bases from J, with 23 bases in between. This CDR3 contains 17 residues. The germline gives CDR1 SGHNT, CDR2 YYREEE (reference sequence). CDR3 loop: CASSWDEDWGPGSPLHF. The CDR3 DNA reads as TGTGCCAGCAGCTGGGACGAGGATTGGGGGCCCGGGTCACCCCTCCACTTT.

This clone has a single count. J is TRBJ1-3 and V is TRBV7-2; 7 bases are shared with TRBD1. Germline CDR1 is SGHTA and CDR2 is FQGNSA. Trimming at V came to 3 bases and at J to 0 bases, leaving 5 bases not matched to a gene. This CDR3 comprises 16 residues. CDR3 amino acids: CASSFQGGRSGNTIYF. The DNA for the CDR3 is TGTGCCAGCAGCTTCCAGGGGGGACGCTCTGGAAACACCATATATTTT.

In DNA, the CDR3 is TGTGCCAGCAGCCAAGGAGGAGGGGGCCTCACAGATACGCAGTATTTT. It encodes CASSQGGGGLTDTQYF. The chain uses TRBV3-1 (or the pseudogene TRBV3-2) and TRBJ2-3, with D possibly matching TRBD1 (7 bases). Germline V gene lookup returns CDR1 LGHDT and CDR2 YNNKEL (reference sequence). This CDR3 region has 16 residues. V lost 1 base and J lost 2, with 13 bases in between.